The 9 T cell receptor beta chains below all came from one sample that was sequenced in a study of Graves' ophthalmopathy and Graves' hyperthyroidism (dated by TCRdb to between 2018 and 2020). Sequencing used an Illumina HiSeq 2000. For repertoire sequencing, TCR beta CDR3 regions were amplified from RNA transcripts. The first round of RT-PCR was done with HTBI primers and the Qiagen OneStep RT-PCR kit, and was followed by a second round of multiplex PCR, then size selection and purification. The public reads were reanalyzed by TCRdb: fastp trimming at Q25, MiXCR alignment, in-frame beta chains only. Rows are unified per CDR3 protein, each entry keeping the most common DNA and genes. The sample includes about 420,000 distinct CDR3 sequences, with under 25% observed a single time. The ten largest make up 2.5% to 3.5% of the sample. The specimen was peripheral blood. The source of these receptors is a woman aged 18-30 years with stable Graves' hyperthyroidism. Donor details come from another sample of the same person, matched by shared clones.

This clonotype has at least ten counts. The J gene is TRBJ2-5, the V gene TRBV29-1, with 8 bases matching TRBD1. The germline V gene encodes CDR1 SQVTM and CDR2 ANQGSEA. V lost 4 bases, J lost 5 bases, and 6 bases stayed unmatched. The CDR3 loop spans 13 amino acids. The CDR3 DNA follows: TGCAGCGTTGTTTCCAGGGGGCCGGAGACCCAGTACTTC. It encodes CSVVSRGPETQYF.

This clonotype was seen at least ten times. One end of the junction fails to match germline, which may point to a read error. The chain combines TRBV28 with TRBJ2-7, with D unresolved. This CDR3 is 11 amino acids long. Germline-derived CDR1 and CDR2 are MDHEN and SYDVKM. The CDR3 protein is CASSAEWGPDF. Written as DNA, the CDR3 is TGTGCCAGCTCGGCCGAATGGGGTCCGGACTTC. The full variable domain, with the rest looked up from reference TRBV28 and TRBJ2-7, is DVKVTQSSRYLVKRTGEKVFLECVQDMDHENMFWYRQDPGLGLRLIYFSYDVKMKEKGDIPEGYSVSREKKERFSLILESASTNQTSMYLCASSAEWGPDFGPGTRLTVT.

Many counts were recorded for this clonotype. The chain recombines TRBV27 with TRBJ2-7, with 7 nucleotides matching TRBD2. The CDR3 runs 16 residues. Germline lookup yields CDR1 MNHEY and CDR2 SMNVEV (reference sequence). The V gene end was trimmed by 5 bases and the J gene end by 3 bases; junction bases not matched to a gene: 13. For the CDR3, the DNA is TGTGCCAGCAGTCCTATGAAGGGCGGGAGAATCTACGAGCAGTACTTC. Translated: CASSPMKGGRIYEQYF.

This clonotype has a single count. The chain has TRBV7-2 and TRBJ2-7; D may be TRBD2 (5 bases). Germline V lookup: CDR1 SGHTA, CDR2 FQGNSA. With 0 bases removed from V and 7 bases from J, the gap between germline ends came to 10 bases. This CDR3 is 13 amino acids long. For the CDR3, the DNA is TGTGCCAGCAGCTTAGCTTTAGGGAGTGAGCAGTACTTC. It is translated as CASSLALGSEQYF.

This clonotype has only a few counts. A much bigger clone sits one base away, suggesting this may be a read error. The chain is built from TRBV29-1 and TRBJ2-7, with D hard to call. CDR1 and CDR2 from the germline V gene are SQVTM and ANQGSEA. The CDR3 extends over 14 amino acids. The CDR3 DNA follows: TGCATCGTTCGGTACCCGGGCCGCTCCTACGAGCAGTACTTC. Its protein product is CIVRYPGRSYEQYF.

In its sample, this clonotype was seen many times. CDR3 sequence reads: CASSPTGTFEQYF. CDR3 DNA: TGTGCCAGCAGTCCGACGGGGACATTCGAGCAGTACTTC. The chain links TRBV9 to TRBJ2-7; a possible D gene is TRBD1 (6 bases). The V end lost 5 bases, the J end lost 6 bases, and 15 bases lay between the germline ends. Germline CDR1 is SGDLS and CDR2 is YYNGEE. The CDR3 sequence is 13 residues long.

There are many counts of this clonotype. This rearrangement joins TRBV6-2 or TRBV6-3 to TRBJ1-5, with D unresolved. V was cut by 5 bases and J by 0 bases, with 17 bases left in between. There are 17 residues in the CDR3. Germline values: CDR1 MNHEY, CDR2 SVGEGT. CDR3 DNA sequence: TGTGCCAGCAGTAACCCCTCTTGGGGTTATAGCAATCAGCCCCAGCATTTT. Translation: CASSNPSWGYSNQPQHF.

In this sample, this clonotype turned up many times. The chain combines TRBV11-1 with TRBJ1-2; perhaps TRBD1 as D (6 bases). V was clipped by 6 bases and J by 2 bases, with 10 bases between them. The CDR3 is made up of 13 amino acids. Germline V gene lookup returns CDR1 SGHAT and CDR2 FQDESV (reference sequence). In nucleotides, the CDR3 is TGTGCCAGCAGTCGGGACAAGAACTATGGCTACACCTTC. Translating it yields CASSRDKNYGYTF.

This clonotype appeared a few times. The chain carries TRBV28 and TRBJ1-1; no clear D. Trimming stripped 2 bases from V and 1 base from J, with 8 bases between. Per germline, CDR1 MDHEN and CDR2 SYDVKM. This CDR3 is 14 amino acids long. CDR3 loop: CASSLSWPNTEAFF. The CDR3 DNA is TGTGCCAGCAGTTTAAGTTGGCCGAACACTGAAGCTTTCTTT.